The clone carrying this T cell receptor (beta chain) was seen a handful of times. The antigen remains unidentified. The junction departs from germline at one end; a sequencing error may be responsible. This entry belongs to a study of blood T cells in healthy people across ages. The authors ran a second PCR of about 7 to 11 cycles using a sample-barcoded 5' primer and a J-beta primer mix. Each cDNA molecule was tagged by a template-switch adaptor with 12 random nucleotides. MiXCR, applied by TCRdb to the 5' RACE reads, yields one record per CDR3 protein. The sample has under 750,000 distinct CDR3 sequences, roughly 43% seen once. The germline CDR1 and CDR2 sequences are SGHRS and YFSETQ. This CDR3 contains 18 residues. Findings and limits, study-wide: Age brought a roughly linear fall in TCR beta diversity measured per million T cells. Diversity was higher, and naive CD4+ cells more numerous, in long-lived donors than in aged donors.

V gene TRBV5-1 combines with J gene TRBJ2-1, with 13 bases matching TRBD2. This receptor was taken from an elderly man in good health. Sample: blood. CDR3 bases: TGCGCTAGCAGCGCGACAGGACTAGCGGGAGTTGTTAGCAATGAGCAGTTCTTC. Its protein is CASSATGLAGVVSNEQFF. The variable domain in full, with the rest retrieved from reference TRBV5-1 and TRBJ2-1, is KAGVTQTPRYLIKTRGQQVTLSCSPISGHRSVSWYQQTPGQGLQFLFEYFSETQRNKGNFPGRFSGRQFSNSRSEMNVSTLELGDSALYLCASSATGLAGVVSNEQFFGPGTRLTVL.